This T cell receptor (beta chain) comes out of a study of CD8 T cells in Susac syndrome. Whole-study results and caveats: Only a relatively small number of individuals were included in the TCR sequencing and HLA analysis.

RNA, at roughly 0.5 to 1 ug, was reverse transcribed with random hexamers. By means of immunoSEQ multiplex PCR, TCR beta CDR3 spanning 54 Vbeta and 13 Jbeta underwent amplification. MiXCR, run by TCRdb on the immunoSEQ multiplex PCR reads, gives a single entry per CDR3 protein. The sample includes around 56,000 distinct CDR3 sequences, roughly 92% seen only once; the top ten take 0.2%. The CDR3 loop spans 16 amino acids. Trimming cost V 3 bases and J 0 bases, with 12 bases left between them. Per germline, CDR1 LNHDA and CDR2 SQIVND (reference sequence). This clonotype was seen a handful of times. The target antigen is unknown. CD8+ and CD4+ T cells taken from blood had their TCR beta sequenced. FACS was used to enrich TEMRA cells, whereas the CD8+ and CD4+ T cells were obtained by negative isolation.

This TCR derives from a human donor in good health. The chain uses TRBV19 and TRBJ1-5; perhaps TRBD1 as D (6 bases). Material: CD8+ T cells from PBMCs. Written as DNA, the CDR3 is TGTGCCAGTAGTATGGTGACAGGCCATAGCAATCAGCCCCAGCATTTT. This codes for CASSMVTGHSNQPQHF. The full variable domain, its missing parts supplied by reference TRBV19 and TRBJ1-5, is DGGITQSPKYLFRKEGQNVTLSCEQNLNHDAMYWYRQDPGQGLRLIYYSQIVNDFQKGDIAEGYSVSREKKESFPLTVTSAQKNPTAFYLCASSMVTGHSNQPQHFGDGTRLSIL.